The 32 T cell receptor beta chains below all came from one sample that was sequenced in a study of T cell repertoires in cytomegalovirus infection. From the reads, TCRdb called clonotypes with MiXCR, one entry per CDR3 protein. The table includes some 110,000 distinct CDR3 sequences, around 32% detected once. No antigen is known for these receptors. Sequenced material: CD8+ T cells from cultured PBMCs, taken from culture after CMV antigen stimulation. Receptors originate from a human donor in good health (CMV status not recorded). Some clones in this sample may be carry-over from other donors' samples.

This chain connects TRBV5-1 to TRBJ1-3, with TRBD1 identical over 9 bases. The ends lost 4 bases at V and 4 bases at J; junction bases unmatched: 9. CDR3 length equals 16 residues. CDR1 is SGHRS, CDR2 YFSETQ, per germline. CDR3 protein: CASSPWGQGAGNTIYF. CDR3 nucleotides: TGCGCCAGCAGCCCCTGGGGACAGGGCGCGGGAAACACCATATATTTT.

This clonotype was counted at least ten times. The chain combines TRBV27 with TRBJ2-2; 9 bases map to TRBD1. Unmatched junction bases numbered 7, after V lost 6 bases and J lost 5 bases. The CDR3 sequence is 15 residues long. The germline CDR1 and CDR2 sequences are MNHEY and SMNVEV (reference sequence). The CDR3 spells CASRIGDRETGELFF. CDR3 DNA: TGTGCCAGCAGGATAGGGGACAGGGAGACCGGGGAGCTGTTTTTT.

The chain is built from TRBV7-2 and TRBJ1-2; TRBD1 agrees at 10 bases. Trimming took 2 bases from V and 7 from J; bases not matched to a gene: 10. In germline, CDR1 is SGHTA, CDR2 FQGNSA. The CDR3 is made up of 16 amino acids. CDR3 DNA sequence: TGTGCCAGCAGCTTAATAACAGACAGGGGGCTAAGTGGCTACACCTTC. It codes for CASSLITDRGLSGYTF.

CDR3 in amino acids: CASSPRGHPSYEQYF. CDR3 DNA sequence: TGTGCCAGCAGCCCACGGGGCCATCCTTCCTACGAGCAGTACTTC. The rearrangement joins TRBV9 to TRBJ2-7; D is perhaps TRBD1 or TRBD2 (5 bases each). The germline V gene encodes CDR1 SGDLS and CDR2 YYNGEE. V lost 4 bases, J lost 1 base, and 15 bases lay in between. This CDR3 spans 15 amino acids.

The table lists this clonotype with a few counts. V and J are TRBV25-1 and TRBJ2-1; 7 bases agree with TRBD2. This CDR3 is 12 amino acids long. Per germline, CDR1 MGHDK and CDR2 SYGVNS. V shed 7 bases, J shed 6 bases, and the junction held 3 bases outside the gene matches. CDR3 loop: CASNSGGNEQFF. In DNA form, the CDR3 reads TGTGCCAGCAACTCGGGGGGCAATGAGCAGTTCTTC.

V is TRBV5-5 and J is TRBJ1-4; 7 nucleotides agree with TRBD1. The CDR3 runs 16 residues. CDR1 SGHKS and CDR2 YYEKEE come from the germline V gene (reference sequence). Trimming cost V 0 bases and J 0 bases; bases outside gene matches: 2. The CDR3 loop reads CASSLVTGATNEKLFF. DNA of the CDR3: TGTGCCAGCAGCTTGGTTACAGGGGCAACTAATGAAAAACTGTTTTTT.

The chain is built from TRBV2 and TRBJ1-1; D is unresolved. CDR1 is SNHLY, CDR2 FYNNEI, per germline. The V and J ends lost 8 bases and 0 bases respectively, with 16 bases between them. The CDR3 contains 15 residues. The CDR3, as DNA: TGTGCCAGCGGAGTGACCCCACAGCTGAACACTGAAGCTTTCTTT. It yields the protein CASGVTPQLNTEAFF.

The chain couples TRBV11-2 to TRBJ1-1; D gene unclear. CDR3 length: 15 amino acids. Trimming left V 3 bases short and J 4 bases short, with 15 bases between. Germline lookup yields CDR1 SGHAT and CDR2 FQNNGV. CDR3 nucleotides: TGTGCCAGCAGCTTCATACGTACTGAGGCCACTGAAGCTTTCTTT. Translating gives CASSFIRTEATEAFF.

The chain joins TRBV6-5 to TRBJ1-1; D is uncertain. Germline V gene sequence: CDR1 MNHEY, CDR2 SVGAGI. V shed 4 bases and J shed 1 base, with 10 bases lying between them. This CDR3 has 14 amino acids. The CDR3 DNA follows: TGTGCCAGCAGTTTGTACAACCCGAACACTGAAGCTTTCTTT. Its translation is CASSLYNPNTEAFF.

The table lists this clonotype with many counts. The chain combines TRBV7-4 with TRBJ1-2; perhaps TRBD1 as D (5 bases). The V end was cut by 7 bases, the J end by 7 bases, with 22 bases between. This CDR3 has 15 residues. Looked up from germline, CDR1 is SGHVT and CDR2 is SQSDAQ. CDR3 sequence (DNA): TGTGCCAGCATCAAAATCAGGGAGGTCTTCGCTGGCTACACCTTC. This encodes CASIKIREVFAGYTF.

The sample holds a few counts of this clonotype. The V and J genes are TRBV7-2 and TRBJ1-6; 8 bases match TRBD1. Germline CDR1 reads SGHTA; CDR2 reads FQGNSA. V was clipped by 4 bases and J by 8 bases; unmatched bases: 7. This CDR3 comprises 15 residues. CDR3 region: CASSSHDRGHSPLHF. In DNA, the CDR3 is TGTGCCAGCAGCTCCCACGACAGGGGACATTCACCCCTCCACTTT. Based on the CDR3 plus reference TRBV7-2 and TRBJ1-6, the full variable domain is GAGVSQSPSNKVTEKGKDVELRCDPISGHTALYWYRQSLGQGLEFLIYFQGNSAPDKSGLPSDRFSAERTGGSVSTLTIQRTQQEDSAVYLCASSSHDRGHSPLHFGNGTRLTVT.

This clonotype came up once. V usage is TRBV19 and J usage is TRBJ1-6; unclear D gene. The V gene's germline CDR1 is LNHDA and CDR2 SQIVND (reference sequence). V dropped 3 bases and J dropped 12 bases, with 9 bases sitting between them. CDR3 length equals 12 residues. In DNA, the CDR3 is TGTGCCAGTAGTATCGCCGGATTACCCCTCCACTTT. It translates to CASSIAGLPLHF.

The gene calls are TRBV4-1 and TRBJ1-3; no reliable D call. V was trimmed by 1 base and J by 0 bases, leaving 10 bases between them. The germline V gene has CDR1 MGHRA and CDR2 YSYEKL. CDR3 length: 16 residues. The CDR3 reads CASSQGVRSSGNTIYF. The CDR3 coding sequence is TGCGCCAGCAGCCAAGGAGTCAGATCCTCTGGAAACACCATATATTTT.

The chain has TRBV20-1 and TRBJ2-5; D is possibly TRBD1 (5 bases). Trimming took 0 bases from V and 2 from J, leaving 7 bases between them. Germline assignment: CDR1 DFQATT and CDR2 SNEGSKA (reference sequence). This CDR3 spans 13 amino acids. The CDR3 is CSARESGQETQYF. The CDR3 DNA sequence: TGCAGTGCTAGAGAGTCAGGGCAAGAGACCCAGTACTTC.

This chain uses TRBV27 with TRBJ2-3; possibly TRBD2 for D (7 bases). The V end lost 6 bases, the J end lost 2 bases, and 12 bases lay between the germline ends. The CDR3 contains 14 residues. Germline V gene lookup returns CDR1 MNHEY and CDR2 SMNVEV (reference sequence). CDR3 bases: TGTGCCAGCAGGAGGGGGGGATACACAGATACGCAGTATTTT. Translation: CASRRGGYTDTQYF.

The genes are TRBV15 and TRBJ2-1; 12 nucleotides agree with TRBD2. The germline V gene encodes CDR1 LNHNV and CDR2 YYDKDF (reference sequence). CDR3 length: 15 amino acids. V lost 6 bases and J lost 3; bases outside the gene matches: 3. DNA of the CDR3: TGTGCCACCAGTCCACTAGCGGGGGGCTACAATGAGCAGTTCTTC. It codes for CATSPLAGGYNEQFF.

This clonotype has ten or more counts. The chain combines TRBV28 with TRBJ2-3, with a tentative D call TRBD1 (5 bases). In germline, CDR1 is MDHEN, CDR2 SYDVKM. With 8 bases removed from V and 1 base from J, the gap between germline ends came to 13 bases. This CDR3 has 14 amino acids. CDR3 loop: CASSLLQGTDTQYF. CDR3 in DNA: TGTGCCAGCTCCTTACTACAGGGCACAGATACGCAGTATTTT.

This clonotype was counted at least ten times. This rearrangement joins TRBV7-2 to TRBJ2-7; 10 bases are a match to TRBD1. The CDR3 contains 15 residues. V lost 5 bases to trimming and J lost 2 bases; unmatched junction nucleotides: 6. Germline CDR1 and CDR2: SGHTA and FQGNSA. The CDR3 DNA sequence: TGTGCCAGCAGCGACCGGGACAGGGGAGCCTACGAGCAGTACTTC. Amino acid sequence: CASSDRDRGAYEQYF.

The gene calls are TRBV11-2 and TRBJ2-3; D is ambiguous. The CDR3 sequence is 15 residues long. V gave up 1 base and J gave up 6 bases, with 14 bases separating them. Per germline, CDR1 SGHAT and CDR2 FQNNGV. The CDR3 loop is CASSLVGRSGDTQYF. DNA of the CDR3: TGTGCCAGCAGCTTAGTCGGCAGGTCTGGCGATACGCAGTATTTT. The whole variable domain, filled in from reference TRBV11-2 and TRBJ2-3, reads EAGVAQSPRYKIIEKRQSVAFWCNPISGHATLYWYQQILGQGPKLLIQFQNNGVVDDSQLPKDRFSAERLKGVDSTLKIQPAKLEDSAVYLCASSLVGRSGDTQYFGPGTRLTVL.

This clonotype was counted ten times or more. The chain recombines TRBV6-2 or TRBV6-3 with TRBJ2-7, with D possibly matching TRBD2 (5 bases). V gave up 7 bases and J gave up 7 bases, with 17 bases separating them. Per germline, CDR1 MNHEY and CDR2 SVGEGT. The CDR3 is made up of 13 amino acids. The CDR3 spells CASTITAGHEQYF. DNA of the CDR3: TGTGCCAGCACTATAACGGCGGGCCATGAGCAGTACTTC.

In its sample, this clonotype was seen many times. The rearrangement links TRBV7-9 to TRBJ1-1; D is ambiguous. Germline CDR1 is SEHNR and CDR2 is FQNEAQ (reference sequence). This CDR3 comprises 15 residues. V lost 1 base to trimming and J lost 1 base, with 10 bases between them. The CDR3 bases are TGTGCCAGCAGCTTAGATTACACACCGAACACTGAAGCTTTCTTT. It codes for CASSLDYTPNTEAFF.

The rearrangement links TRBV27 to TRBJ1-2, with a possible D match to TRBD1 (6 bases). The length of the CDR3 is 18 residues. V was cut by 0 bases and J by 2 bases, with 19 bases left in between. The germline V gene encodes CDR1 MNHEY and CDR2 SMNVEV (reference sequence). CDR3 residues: CASSLSSGEGHFNYGYTF. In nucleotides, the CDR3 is TGTGCCAGCAGTTTATCTAGTGGCGAGGGACACTTCAACTATGGCTACACCTTC.

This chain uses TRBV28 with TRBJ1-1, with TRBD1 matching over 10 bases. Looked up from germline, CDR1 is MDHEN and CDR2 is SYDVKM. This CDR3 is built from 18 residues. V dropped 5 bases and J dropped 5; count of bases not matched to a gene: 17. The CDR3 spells CASSPLFRGVDRGTEAFF. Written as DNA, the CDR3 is TGTGCCAGCAGTCCATTATTTAGGGGTGTGGACAGGGGGACTGAAGCTTTCTTT.

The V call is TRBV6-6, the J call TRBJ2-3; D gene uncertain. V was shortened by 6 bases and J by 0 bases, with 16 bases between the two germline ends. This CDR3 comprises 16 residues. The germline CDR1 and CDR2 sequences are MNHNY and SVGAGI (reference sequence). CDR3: CASSYGPYQSTDTQYF. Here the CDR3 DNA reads TGTGCCAGCAGCTACGGACCATACCAAAGCACAGATACGCAGTATTTT.

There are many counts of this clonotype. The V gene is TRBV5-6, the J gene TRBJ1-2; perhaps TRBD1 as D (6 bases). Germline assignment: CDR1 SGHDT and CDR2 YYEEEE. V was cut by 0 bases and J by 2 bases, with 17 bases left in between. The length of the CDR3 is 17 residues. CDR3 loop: CASSLGQGPSWNYGYTF. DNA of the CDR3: TGTGCCAGCAGCTTGGGGCAGGGGCCGTCCTGGAACTATGGCTACACCTTC.

DNA for the CDR3: TGTGCCAACGACAGGGCGACTGAAGCTTTCTTT. As protein: CANDRATEAFF. The genes are TRBV2 and TRBJ1-1; 7 bases match TRBD1. Per the germline V gene, CDR1 is SNHLY and CDR2 is FYNNEI. The CDR3 runs to 11 residues. V was clipped by 10 bases and J by 5 bases; unmatched bases: 4. Supplemented by reference TRBV2 and TRBJ1-1, the full variable domain reads EPEVTQTPSHQVTQMGQEVILRCVPISNHLYFYWYRQILGQKVEFLVSFYNNEISEKSEIFDDQFSVERPDGSNFTLKIRSTKLEDSAMYFCANDRATEAFFGQGTRLTVV.

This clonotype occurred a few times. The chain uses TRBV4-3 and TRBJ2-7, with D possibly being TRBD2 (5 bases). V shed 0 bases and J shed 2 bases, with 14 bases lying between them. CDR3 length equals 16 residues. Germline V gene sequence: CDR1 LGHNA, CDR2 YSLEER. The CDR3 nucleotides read TGCGCCAGCAGCCAAGATGGGGAGTTCCCAACCTACGAGCAGTACTTC. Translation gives CASSQDGEFPTYEQYF.

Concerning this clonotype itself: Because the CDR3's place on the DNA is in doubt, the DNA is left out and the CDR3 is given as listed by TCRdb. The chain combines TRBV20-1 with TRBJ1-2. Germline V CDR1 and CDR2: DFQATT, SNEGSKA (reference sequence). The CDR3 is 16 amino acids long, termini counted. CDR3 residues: CSTPLIFWRTPYGYTF.

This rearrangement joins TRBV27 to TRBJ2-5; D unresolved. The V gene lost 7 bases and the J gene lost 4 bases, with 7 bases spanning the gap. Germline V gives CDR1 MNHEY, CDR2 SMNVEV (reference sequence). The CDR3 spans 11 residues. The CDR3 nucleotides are TGTGCCAGCACGTTCGGAGAGACCCAGTACTTC. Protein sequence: CASTFGETQYF.

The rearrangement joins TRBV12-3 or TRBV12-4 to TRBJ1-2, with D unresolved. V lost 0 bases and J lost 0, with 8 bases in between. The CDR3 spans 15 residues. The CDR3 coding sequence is TGTGCCAGCAGTTTAGCGGGCAGAGCTAACTATGGCTACACCTTC. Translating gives CASSLAGRANYGYTF.

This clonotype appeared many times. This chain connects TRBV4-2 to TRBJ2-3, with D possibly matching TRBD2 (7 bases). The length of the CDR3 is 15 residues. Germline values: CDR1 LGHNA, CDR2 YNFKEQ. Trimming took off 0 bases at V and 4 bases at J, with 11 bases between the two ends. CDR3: CASSQDGRGPDTQYF. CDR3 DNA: TGTGCCAGCAGCCAAGATGGGCGGGGGCCAGATACGCAGTATTTT.

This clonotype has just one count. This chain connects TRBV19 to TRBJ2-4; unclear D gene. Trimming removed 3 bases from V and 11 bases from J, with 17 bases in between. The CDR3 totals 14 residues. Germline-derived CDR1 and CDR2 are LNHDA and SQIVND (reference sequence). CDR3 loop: CASSIFDSGSLQYF. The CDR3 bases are TGTGCCAGTAGTATTTTTGACTCGGGCAGTCTTCAGTACTTC.